These 11 T cell receptor beta chains were sequenced from one sample in a study of T-cell reconstitution after alpha-beta-depleted transplantation in children. Construction of the TCRbeta library involved unique molecular identifiers. Via MiXCR, TCRdb re-called the PCR reads, giving one row per CDR3 protein. The data contain approximately 390,000 distinct CDR3 sequences, roughly a tenth of them singletons. The starting material was PBMCs from the stem cell graft donor, obtained from the stem cell graft. These receptors all come from a human donor who donated a stem cell graft to a child with acute myeloid leukemia.

This clonotype was detected ten times or more. The J gene is TRBJ1-4, the V gene TRBV7-2; D is possibly TRBD1 (6 bases). The CDR3 covers 14 residues. Germline CDR1 and CDR2: SGHTA and FQGNSA. Trimming took 7 bases from V and 8 from J, leaving 17 bases between them. The DNA for the CDR3 is TGTGCCAGCACTCGTGGGACACGAAGCGAAAAACTGTTTTTT. Translation gives CASTRGTRSEKLFF.

There are a few counts of this clonotype. The rearrangement uses TRBV24-1 and TRBJ2-2, with D uncertain. Trimming stripped 5 bases from V and 0 bases from J, with 6 bases between. The germline V gene encodes CDR1 KGHDR and CDR2 SFDVKD. The length of the CDR3 is 14 residues. The DNA for the CDR3 is TGTGCCACCAGTGGGCCTGCGAACACCGGGGAGCTGTTTTTT. Encoded protein: CATSGPANTGELFF.

The chain has TRBV10-3 and TRBJ2-5; 7 bases align to TRBD2. There are 13 residues in the CDR3. Losses at the gene ends were 10 bases for V and 5 bases for J; bases not matched to a gene: 10. Germline V gene lookup returns CDR1 ENHRY and CDR2 SYGVKD. CDR3 amino acids: CATLPGGGETQYF. CDR3 sequence (DNA): TGTGCCACCCTTCCGGGGGGAGGGGAGACCCAGTACTTC.

V and J are TRBV30 and TRBJ2-3; weak D call: TRBD1 (5 bases). This CDR3 is 14 amino acids long. V was trimmed by 4 bases and J by 6 bases, leaving 17 bases between them. The germline gives CDR1 GTSNPN, CDR2 SVGIG (reference sequence). The CDR3 protein is CAWTRAGQLDTQYF. Here the CDR3 DNA reads TGTGCCTGGACTCGCGCAGGGCAGTTGGATACGCAGTATTTT. Combining the CDR3 with reference TRBV30 and TRBJ2-3 gives the whole variable domain SQTIHQWPATLVQPVGSPLSLECTVEGTSNPNLYWYRQAAGRGLQLLFYSVGIGQISSEVPQNLSASRPQDRQFILSSKKLLLSDSGFYLCAWTRAGQLDTQYFGPGTRLTVL.

This clonotype has just one count. The chain combines TRBV5-3 with TRBJ2-5, with TRBD2 matching over 16 bases. TRBV5-3 is sorted into the ORF group, with uncertain function. The CDR3 has 18 residues. Trimming removed 3 bases from V and 0 bases from J; junction bases left unmatched: 5. Here the CDR3 reads CARSSPGLAGGYQETQYF. CDR3 coding DNA: TGTGCCAGAAGCTCCCCGGGACTAGCGGGGGGGTACCAAGAGACCCAGTACTTC.

Ten or more counts support this clonotype. The rearrangement links TRBV4-1 to TRBJ2-7; D uncertain. V was clipped by 3 bases and J by 0 bases, with 12 bases between them. Germline V gene lookup returns CDR1 MGHRA and CDR2 YSYEKL. The CDR3 runs to 15 residues. CDR3 amino acids: CASSHWALSSYEQYF. The CDR3 region has the DNA TGCGCCAGCAGCCACTGGGCCTTGAGCTCCTACGAGCAGTACTTC.

This clonotype was detected only a few times. The chain joins TRBV10-3 to TRBJ1-1; TRBD1 might be the D (5 bases). CDR3 length equals 13 residues. Germline V gives CDR1 ENHRY, CDR2 SYGVKD. Deletions cut 10 bases from V and 3 bases from J, with 15 bases between. CDR3 residues: CATSRAADTEAFF. CDR3 coding DNA: TGTGCCACCTCCAGGGCAGCCGACACTGAAGCTTTCTTT.

This clonotype has a count of ten or more. The genes are TRBV9 and TRBJ2-7; the D is unclear. This CDR3 region has 15 residues. CDR1 and CDR2 (germline): SGDLS, YYNGEE. Trimming took 0 bases from V and 3 from J, leaving 13 bases between them. The CDR3 protein is CASSVDPTENYEQYF. For the CDR3, the DNA is TGTGCCAGCAGCGTAGATCCGACGGAAAACTACGAGCAGTACTTC.

The chain couples TRBV11-2 to TRBJ2-4; D is uncertain. V lost 2 bases, J lost 1 base, and 9 bases lay in between. Germline CDR1 is SGHAT and CDR2 is FQNNGV. The length of the CDR3 is 15 residues. CDR3 sequence: CASSLSGRAKNIQYF. The DNA of the CDR3 is TGTGCCAGCAGCTTATCTGGTAGGGCCAAAAACATTCAGTACTTC.

This clonotype has a handful of counts. The chain couples TRBV12-3 or TRBV12-4 to TRBJ1-2, with 7 bases that match TRBD1. The ends lost 3 bases at V and 5 bases at J; junction bases unmatched: 3. CDR3 length: 13 amino acids. CDR3 bases: TGTGCCAGCAGTTTTAGGGGGCGGTATGGCTACACCTTC. This translates into CASSFRGRYGYTF.

This clonotype has at least ten counts. The gene calls are TRBV9 and TRBJ2-1; D is uncertain. Trimming removed 1 base from V and 3 bases from J, with 11 bases in between. The germline V gene encodes CDR1 SGDLS and CDR2 YYNGEE. The CDR3 has 15 residues. The CDR3 is CASSVSTGYYNEQFF. CDR3 in DNA: TGTGCCAGCAGCGTATCCACTGGTTACTACAATGAGCAGTTCTTC.